These 24 T cell receptor beta chains came from one sample sequenced in a study of blood T cell repertoires in COVID-19. Measured with immunoSEQ multiplex PCR; TCRdb has only the in-frame clones, and not every one. The data hold 100,000 to 140,000 clones, with about 90% observed a single time. The sequenced sample consisted of peripheral blood. Receptors were obtained from a young woman with acute or convalescent COVID-19.

The chain carries TRBV15 and TRBJ2-3; TRBD2 aligns across 8 bases. V lost 0 bases to trimming and J lost 6 bases; unmatched junction nucleotides: 8. The CDR3 contains 16 residues. Germline V CDR1 and CDR2: LNHNV, YYDKDF (reference sequence). The CDR3 DNA is TGTGCCACCAGCAGAGACCCGGGGGGGCCCGGGGATACGCAGTATTTT. Translation gives CATSRDPGGPGDTQYF.

The J gene is TRBJ2-2, the V gene TRBV28; the D gene is possibly TRBD1 (6 bases). The ends were cut back, 2 bases at V and 2 bases at J, with 18 bases in the middle. Germline V gives CDR1 MDHEN, CDR2 SYDVKM. The CDR3 totals 18 residues. The CDR3 sequence: CASSLVARGTLNTGELFF. The CDR3 DNA reads TGTGCCAGCAGTTTAGTCGCCCGAGGGACACTTAACACCGGGGAGCTGTTTTTT.

The CDR3 DNA follows: TGTGCCAGCAGTCGACGGGGGGGGTTCTCTGGAAACACCATATATTTT. It is translated as CASSRRGGFSGNTIYF. The chain links TRBV6-8 to TRBJ1-3; D might be TRBD1 (5 bases). Trimming stripped 5 bases from V and 0 bases from J, with 14 bases between. CDR3 length: 16 residues. Germline-derived CDR1 and CDR2 are MNHGY and SAAAGT.

The chain has TRBV6-6 and TRBJ1-1; D is possibly TRBD1 (6 bases). The CDR3 runs to 15 residues. The ends were cut back, 3 bases at V and 1 base at J, with 12 bases in the middle. CDR1 and CDR2 from the germline V gene are MNHNY and SVGAGI (reference sequence). Here the CDR3 reads CASSYHAGANTEAFF. The CDR3 DNA sequence: TGTGCCAGCAGTTATCATGCAGGGGCGAACACTGAAGCTTTCTTT.

The chain links TRBV27 to TRBJ1-3, with 7 bases matching TRBD1. CDR3 size: 17 residues. The germline V gene encodes CDR1 MNHEY and CDR2 SMNVEV (reference sequence). J lost 0 bases, V lost 2 bases, and 7 bases had no gene match. CDR3 region: CASSLLGTEASGNTIYF. CDR3 sequence (DNA): TGTGCCAGCAGTTTACTCGGGACAGAAGCCTCTGGAAACACCATATATTTT.

The rearrangement links TRBV7-8 to TRBJ2-7, with D maybe TRBD2 (5 bases). The germline V and J ends were trimmed by 4 bases and 2 bases, with 21 bases remaining between them. CDR3 length equals 17 residues. Germline CDR1 reads SGHVS; CDR2 reads FQNEAQ. CDR3 in amino acids: CASSWAVRRAAPYEQYF. CDR3 sequence (DNA): TGTGCCAGCAGCTGGGCCGTGAGGCGGGCGGCACCCTACGAGCAGTACTTC.

The gene calls are TRBV7-2 and TRBJ2-7; D possibly corresponds to TRBD1 (5 bases). The CDR3 runs 15 residues. Germline CDR1 and CDR2: SGHTA and FQGNSA. The V end lost 2 bases, the J end lost 6 bases, and 17 bases lay between the germline ends. The CDR3 sequence is CASSLITGELSEQYF. The CDR3 DNA reads TGTGCCAGCAGCTTAATCACAGGCGAACTAAGCGAGCAGTACTTC. Filled out from reference TRBV7-2 and TRBJ2-7, the complete variable domain reads GAGVSQSPSNKVTEKGKDVELRCDPISGHTALYWYRQSLGQGLEFLIYFQGNSAPDKSGLPSDRFSAERTGGSVSTLTIQRTQQEDSAVYLCASSLITGELSEQYFGPGTRLTVT.

In nucleotides, the CDR3 is TGTGCCATCAGAGGGACAGGCCGGAACACTGAAGCTTTCTTT. Protein sequence: CAIRGTGRNTEAFF. This chain uses TRBV10-3 with TRBJ1-1; 8 bases line up with TRBD1. Germline CDR1 ENHRY, CDR2 SYGVKD. After removal of 6 bases from V and 1 base from J, the junction contained 4 bases not matched to a gene. The CDR3 has 14 amino acids.

This chain connects TRBV11-2 to TRBJ2-7; tentative D call: TRBD2 (7 bases). The V gene's germline CDR1 is SGHAT and CDR2 FQNNGV. The CDR3 is made up of 16 amino acids. V lost 1 base and J 2 bases, leaving 15 bases between the germline ends. CDR3 protein: CASSLVRGEGAYEQYF. CDR3 sequence (DNA): TGTGCCAGCAGCTTAGTTAGGGGGGAGGGGGCCTACGAGCAGTACTTC.

The rearrangement joins TRBV28 to TRBJ1-2; TRBD1 aligns across 10 bases. J lost 6 bases, V lost 2 bases, and 9 bases had no gene match. Germline loops: CDR1 MDHEN, CDR2 SYDVKM. The CDR3 loop spans 16 amino acids. The CDR3, as DNA: TGTGCCAGCAGTTTAGGGGGTGACAGGGGGCTAGATGGCTACACCTTC. Its protein is CASSLGGDRGLDGYTF.

The J gene is TRBJ1-1, the V gene TRBV30, with D maybe TRBD1 (5 bases). V was clipped by 2 bases and J by 0 bases, with 10 bases between them. Per the germline V gene, CDR1 is GTSNPN and CDR2 is SVGIG (reference sequence). CDR3 length: 14 residues. The DNA of the CDR3 is TGTGCCTGGAGTCAGGGAATGATGAACACTGAAGCTTTCTTT. This sequence encodes CAWSQGMMNTEAFF.

CDR3 DNA sequence: TGTGCCAGCAGCTCCTACCACAGGGATTTGGACACTGAAGCTTTCTTT. The encoded protein is CASSSYHRDLDTEAFF. This rearrangement joins TRBV7-2 to TRBJ1-1, with D perhaps matching TRBD1 (6 bases). V was trimmed by 4 bases and J by 3 bases, leaving 18 bases between them. This CDR3 is 16 amino acids long. Germline CDR1 reads SGHTA; CDR2 reads FQGNSA.

This clone came up a few times. The genes are TRBV5-1 and TRBJ1-2; 8 nucleotides match TRBD1. CDR1 SGHRS and CDR2 YFSETQ come from the germline V gene. Trimming cost V 2 bases and J 6 bases; bases outside gene matches: 0. The length of the CDR3 is 12 residues. The CDR3 nucleotides read TGCGCCAGCAGCTTACAGGGGGATGGCTACACCTTC. It yields the protein CASSLQGDGYTF.

The rearrangement uses TRBV5-4 and TRBJ2-7; 8 nucleotides align to TRBD1. The CDR3 is made up of 15 amino acids. Germline V lookup: CDR1 SGHNT, CDR2 YYREEE (reference sequence). The trim removed 4 bases at V and 0 bases at J, leaving 6 bases unmatched. In DNA, the CDR3 is TGTGCCAGCAGCCCTAGGACAGGGAACTCCTACGAGCAGTACTTC. Protein sequence: CASSPRTGNSYEQYF.

V and J are TRBV6-2 or TRBV6-3 and TRBJ1-5; 8 bases map to TRBD1. The CDR3 covers 15 residues. Germline assignment: CDR1 MNHEY and CDR2 SVGEGT. Germline trimming cut 6 bases from V and 7 bases from J; bases unmatched to any gene: 11. CDR3 DNA sequence: TGTGCCAGCAGCCGACGACAGGGGACGAGACAGCCCCAGCATTTT. Residues: CASSRRQGTRQPQHF.

The V call is TRBV4-3, the J call TRBJ2-1; D is unresolved. The CDR3 has 14 amino acids. V was trimmed by 0 bases and J by 4 bases, leaving 7 bases between them. Germline assignment: CDR1 LGHNA and CDR2 YSLEER. CDR3 in amino acids: CASSQEVVYNEQFF. The CDR3 region has the DNA TGCGCCAGCAGCCAAGAAGTAGTGTACAATGAGCAGTTCTTC.

The rearrangement uses TRBV19 and TRBJ1-5; D is unclear. Germline V CDR1 and CDR2: LNHDA, SQIVND (reference sequence). Trimming took 2 bases from V and 5 from J, leaving 13 bases between them. The CDR3 contains 15 residues. The CDR3 region has the DNA TGTGCCAGTAGTATAAGTAGTGGGGAGGATCAGCCCCAGCATTTT. Translation gives CASSISSGEDQPQHF.

This clone showed up just once. The chain employs TRBV10-3 and TRBJ1-1; D is unresolved. V shed 4 bases and J shed 1 base, with 7 bases lying between them. The CDR3 spans 13 residues. The V gene's germline CDR1 is ENHRY and CDR2 SYGVKD. The CDR3 nucleotides are TGTGCCATCAGTGGCGACACGAACACTGAAGCTTTCTTT. This codes for CAISGDTNTEAFF.

This chain uses TRBV5-1 with TRBJ1-1; no clear D gene. Germline assignment: CDR1 SGHRS and CDR2 YFSETQ. The CDR3 totals 15 residues. V lost 0 bases, J lost 0 bases, and 9 bases lay in between. The CDR3 region is CASSLAGRMNTEAFF. In DNA, the CDR3 is TGCGCCAGCAGCTTGGCTGGGAGAATGAACACTGAAGCTTTCTTT.

This sequence joins TRBV24-1 and TRBJ2-5; TRBD2 matches at 8 bases. Germline CDR1 is KGHDR and CDR2 is SFDVKD. CDR3 length: 15 residues. After removal of 3 bases from V and 5 bases from J, the junction contained 7 bases not matched to a gene. The CDR3 region has the DNA TGTGCCACCAGTGATCCCGGACTAGCTGGCGAGACCCAGTACTTC. Translating gives CATSDPGLAGETQYF.

The rearrangement uses TRBV6-5 and TRBJ2-3, with 8 positions matching TRBD2. From germline, CDR1 is MNHEY and CDR2 SVGAGI. This CDR3 spans 15 amino acids. V shed 7 bases, J shed 5 bases, and the junction held 11 bases outside the gene matches. CDR3 sequence reads: CASTPGGASGDTQYF. The CDR3 DNA is TGTGCCAGCACTCCGGGAGGGGCTAGCGGAGATACGCAGTATTTT.

The rearrangement uses TRBV9 and TRBJ1-6, with 9 bases fitting TRBD1. With 5 bases clipped from V and 6 bases from J, the junction kept 9 bases outside the gene matches. This CDR3 has 16 residues. CDR1 and CDR2 (germline): SGDLS, YYNGEE. CDR3 nucleotide sequence: TGTGCCAGCAGAAAGGGACAGGGAGTTTCTAATTCACCCCTCCACTTT. Translation: CASRKGQGVSNSPLHF. The full variable domain, completed using reference TRBV9 and TRBJ1-6, is DSGVTQTPKHLITATGQRVTLRCSPRSGDLSVYWYQQSLDQGLQFLIQYYNGEERAKGNILERFSAQQFPDLHSELNLSSLELGDSALYFCASRKGQGVSNSPLHFGNGTRLTVT.

The genes are TRBV29-1 and TRBJ2-7; TRBD1 matches at 9 bases. CDR1 is SQVTM and CDR2 is ANQGSEA in the germline V gene. The CDR3 runs 14 residues. The V segment lost 4 bases and the J segment 4 bases; nucleotides outside the gene matches: 8. CDR3 nucleotides: TGCAGCGTTGTGCGGGCGACAGGGGGATACGAGCAGTACTTC. Its protein is CSVVRATGGYEQYF.

V usage is TRBV6-2 or TRBV6-3 and J usage is TRBJ2-4; D is undetermined. This CDR3 has 12 amino acids. Germline CDR1 MNHEY, CDR2 SVGEGT. The V end was cut by 3 bases, the J end by 5 bases, with 5 bases between. DNA for the CDR3: TGTGCCAGCAGTTATTCAGAAAACATTCAGTACTTC. Translation: CASSYSENIQYF.